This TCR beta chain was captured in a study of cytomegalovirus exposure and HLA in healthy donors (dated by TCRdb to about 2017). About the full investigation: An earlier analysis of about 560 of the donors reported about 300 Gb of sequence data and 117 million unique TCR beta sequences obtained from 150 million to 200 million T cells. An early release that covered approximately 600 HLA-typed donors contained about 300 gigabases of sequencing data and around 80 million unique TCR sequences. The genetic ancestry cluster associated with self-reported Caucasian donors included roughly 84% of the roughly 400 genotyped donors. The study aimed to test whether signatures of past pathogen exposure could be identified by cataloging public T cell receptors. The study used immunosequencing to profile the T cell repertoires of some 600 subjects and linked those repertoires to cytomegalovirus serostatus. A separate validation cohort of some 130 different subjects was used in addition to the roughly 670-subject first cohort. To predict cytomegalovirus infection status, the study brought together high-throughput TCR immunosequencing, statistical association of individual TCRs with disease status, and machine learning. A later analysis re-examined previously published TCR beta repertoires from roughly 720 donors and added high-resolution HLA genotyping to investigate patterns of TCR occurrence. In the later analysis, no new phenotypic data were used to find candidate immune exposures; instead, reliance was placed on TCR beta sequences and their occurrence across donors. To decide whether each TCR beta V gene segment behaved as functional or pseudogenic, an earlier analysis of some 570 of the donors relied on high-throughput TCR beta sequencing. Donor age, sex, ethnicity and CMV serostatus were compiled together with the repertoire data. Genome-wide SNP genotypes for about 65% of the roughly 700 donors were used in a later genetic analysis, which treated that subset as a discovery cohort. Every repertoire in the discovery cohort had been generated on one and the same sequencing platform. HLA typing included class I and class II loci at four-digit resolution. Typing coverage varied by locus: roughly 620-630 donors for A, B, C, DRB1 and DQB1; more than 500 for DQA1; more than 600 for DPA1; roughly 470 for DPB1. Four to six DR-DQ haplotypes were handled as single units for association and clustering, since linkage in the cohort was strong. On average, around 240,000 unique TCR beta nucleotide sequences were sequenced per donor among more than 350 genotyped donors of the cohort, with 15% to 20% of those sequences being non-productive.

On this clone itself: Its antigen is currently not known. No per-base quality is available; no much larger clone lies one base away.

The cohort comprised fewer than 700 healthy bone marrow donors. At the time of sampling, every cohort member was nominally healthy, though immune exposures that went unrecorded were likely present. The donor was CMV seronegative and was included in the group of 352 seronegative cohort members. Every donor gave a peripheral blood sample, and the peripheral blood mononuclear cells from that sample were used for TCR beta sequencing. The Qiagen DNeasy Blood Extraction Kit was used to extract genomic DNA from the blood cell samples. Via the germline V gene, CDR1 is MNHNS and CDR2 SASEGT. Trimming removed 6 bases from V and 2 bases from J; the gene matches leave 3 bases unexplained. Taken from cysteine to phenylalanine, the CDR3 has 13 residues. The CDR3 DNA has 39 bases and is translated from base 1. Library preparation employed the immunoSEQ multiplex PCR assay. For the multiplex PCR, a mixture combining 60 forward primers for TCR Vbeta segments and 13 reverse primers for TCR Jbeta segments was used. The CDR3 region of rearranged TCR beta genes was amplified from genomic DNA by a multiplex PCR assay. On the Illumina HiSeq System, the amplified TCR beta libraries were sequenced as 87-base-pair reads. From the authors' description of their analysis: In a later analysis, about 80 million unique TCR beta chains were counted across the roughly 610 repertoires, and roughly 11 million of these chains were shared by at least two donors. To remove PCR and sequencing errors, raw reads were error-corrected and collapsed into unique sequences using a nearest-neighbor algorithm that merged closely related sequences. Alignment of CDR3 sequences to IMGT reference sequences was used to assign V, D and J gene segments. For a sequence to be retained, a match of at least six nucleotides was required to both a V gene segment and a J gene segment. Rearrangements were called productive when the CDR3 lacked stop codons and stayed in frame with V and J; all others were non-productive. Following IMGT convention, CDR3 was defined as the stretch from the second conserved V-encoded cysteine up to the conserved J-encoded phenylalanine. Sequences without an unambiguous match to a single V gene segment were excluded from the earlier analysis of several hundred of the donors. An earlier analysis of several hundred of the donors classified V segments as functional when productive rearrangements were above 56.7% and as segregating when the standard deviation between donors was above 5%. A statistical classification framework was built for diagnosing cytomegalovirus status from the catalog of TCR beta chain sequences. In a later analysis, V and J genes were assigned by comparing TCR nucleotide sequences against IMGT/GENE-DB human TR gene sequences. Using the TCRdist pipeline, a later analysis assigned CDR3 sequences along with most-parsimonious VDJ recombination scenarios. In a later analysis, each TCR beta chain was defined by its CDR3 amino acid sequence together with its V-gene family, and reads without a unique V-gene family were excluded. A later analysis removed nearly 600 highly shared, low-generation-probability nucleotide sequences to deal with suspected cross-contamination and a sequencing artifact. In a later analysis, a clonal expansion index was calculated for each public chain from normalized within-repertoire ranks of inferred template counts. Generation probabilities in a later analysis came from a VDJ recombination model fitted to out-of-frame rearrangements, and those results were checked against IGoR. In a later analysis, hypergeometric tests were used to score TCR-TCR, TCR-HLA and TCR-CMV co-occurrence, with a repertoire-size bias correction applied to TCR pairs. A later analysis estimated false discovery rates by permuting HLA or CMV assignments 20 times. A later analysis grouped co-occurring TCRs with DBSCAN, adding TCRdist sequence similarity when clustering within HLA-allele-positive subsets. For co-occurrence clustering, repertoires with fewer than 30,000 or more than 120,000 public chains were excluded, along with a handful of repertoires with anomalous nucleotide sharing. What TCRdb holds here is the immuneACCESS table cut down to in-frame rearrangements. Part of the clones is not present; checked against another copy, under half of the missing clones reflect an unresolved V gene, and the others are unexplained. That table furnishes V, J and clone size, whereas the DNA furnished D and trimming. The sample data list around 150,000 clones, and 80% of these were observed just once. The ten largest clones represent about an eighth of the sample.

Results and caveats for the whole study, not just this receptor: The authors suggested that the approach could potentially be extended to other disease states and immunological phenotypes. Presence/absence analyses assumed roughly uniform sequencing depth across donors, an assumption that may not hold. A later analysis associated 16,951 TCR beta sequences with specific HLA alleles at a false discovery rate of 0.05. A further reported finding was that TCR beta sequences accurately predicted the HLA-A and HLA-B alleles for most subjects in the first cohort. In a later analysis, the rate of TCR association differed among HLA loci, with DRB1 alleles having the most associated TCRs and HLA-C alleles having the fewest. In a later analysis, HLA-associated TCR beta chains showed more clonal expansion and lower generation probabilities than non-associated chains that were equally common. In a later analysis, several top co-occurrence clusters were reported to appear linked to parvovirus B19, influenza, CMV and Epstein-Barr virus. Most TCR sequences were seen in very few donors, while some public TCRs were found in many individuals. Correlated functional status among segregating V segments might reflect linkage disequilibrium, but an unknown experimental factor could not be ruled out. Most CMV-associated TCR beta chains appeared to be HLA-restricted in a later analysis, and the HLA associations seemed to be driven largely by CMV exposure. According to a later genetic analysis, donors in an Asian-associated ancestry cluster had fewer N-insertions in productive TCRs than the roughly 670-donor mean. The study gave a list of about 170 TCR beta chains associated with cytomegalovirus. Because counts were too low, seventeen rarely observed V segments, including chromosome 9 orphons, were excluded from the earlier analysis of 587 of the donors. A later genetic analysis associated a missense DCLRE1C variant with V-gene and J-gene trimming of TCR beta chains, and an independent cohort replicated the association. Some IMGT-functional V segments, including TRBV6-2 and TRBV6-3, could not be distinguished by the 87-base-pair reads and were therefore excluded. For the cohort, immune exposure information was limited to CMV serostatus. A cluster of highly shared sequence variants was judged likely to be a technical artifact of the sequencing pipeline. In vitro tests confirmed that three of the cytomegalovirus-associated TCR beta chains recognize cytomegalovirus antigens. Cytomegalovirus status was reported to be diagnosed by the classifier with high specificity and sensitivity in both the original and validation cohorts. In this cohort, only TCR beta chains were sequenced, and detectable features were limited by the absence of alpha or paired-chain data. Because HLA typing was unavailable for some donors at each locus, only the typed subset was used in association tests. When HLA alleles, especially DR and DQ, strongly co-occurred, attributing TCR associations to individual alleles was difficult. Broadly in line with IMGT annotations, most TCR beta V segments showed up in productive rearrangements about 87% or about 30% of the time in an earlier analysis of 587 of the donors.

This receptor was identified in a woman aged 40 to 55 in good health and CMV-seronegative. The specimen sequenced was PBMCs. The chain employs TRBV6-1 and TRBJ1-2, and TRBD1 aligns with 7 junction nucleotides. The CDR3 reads CASRTGANYGYTF. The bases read TGTGCCAGCAGAACAGGGGCCAACTATGGCTACACCTTC.